This T cell receptor (beta chain) was identified in a study of OX40 agonist ivuxolimab in advanced cancers. On the study more broadly: Patients were dosed intravenously with ivuxolimab at 0.01 to 10 mg/kg every 2 weeks. People in dose escalation had one of these cancers: hepatocellular carcinoma, melanoma, renal cell or head and neck cancer. Two cutaneous melanoma patients and one hepatocellular carcinoma patient, three in all, had partial responses.

Trimming cost V 4 bases and J 10 bases; bases outside gene matches: 6. There are 13 residues in the CDR3. Germline assignment: CDR1 SGHDT and CDR2 YYEEEE. The protocol was immunoSEQ multiplex PCR, while the TCRdb copy is restricted to in-frame clones and leaves out a portion. In the table there are about 100,000 clones, 90% of which are singletons. Autoimmune disease history or systemic immunosuppression led to patients being barred. The rearrangement joins TRBV5-6 to TRBJ2-1; 9 bases fit TRBD1. Material: CD4+ or CD8+ T cells sorted from blood, obtained in a trial of the OX40 agonist ivuxolimab. The origin of this receptor is an adult with an advanced solid tumor such as melanoma, head and neck, liver or kidney cancer. The CDR3 reads CASSRTGAAEQFF. The CDR3, as DNA: TGTGCCAGCAGCAGGACAGGGGCCGCGGAGCAGTTCTTC.